This T cell receptor beta chain was recovered during a study of OX40 agonist ivuxolimab in advanced cancers. Some background on the complete study: The costimulatory receptor OX40 (CD134) was targeted by ivuxolimab, a fully human IgG2 agonistic monoclonal antibody. The paper covers the monotherapy dose-escalation part of the phase I ivuxolimab trial, which included N ≈ 54 patients. Of the 50 or so patients in dose escalation, some 19 had hepatocellular carcinoma, about 15 had melanoma, 9 had renal cell carcinoma and 9 had head and neck cancer. In the dose-escalation cohort, more than 75% of patients were male, and the mean age was approximately 64 years, with a range of about 23 to 85. The point of sequencing TCRbeta in the periphery was to test whether ivuxolimab changed TCR sequence diversity and drove clonal T-cell expansion. Partial responses occurred in three dose-escalation patients, of whom one had hepatocellular carcinoma and two had cutaneous melanoma. Intravenous ivuxolimab was administered to patients every 2 weeks at six dose levels: 0.01, 0.1, 0.3, 1.5, 3 and 10 mg/kg. Patients were allowed to have had prior anti-PD-1, anti-PD-L1 or anti-CTLA-4 therapy, and approximately 40% of the dose-escalation patients had been treated with checkpoint inhibitors. What the study reported, not specific to this receptor: Antigen specificity was not determined for the clonally expanded peripheral T cells. After ivuxolimab, CD8+ T cells had more expanded clones than CD4+ T cells on average. Low levels of normalized T-cell clonal expansion were also seen in some nonresponding patients. Clonal expansion of both CD4+ and CD8+ blood T cells was observed from baseline to week 6 at doses 0.1 to 3.0 mg/kg. In partial responders in the 0.1-3.0 mg/kg groups, normalized peripheral clonal expansion was found to be among the lowest, especially among CD8+ T cells.

From its cysteine to its phenylalanine, the CDR3 spans 13 amino acids. Only the CDR3 part of the read is kept: 39 bases, read in frame from the first base. CDR1 SGHNT and CDR2 YYREEE are derived from the germline V gene (reference sequence). Trimming removed 0 bases from V and 2 bases from J, leaving 5 bases between the germline ends. Patients with autoimmune disease history or receiving systemic immunosuppression were excluded from the trial. Peripheral blood for TCR sequencing was drawn from every dose cohort at baseline, at cycle 4 day 1 and at cycle 7 day 1. Samples came from an open-label, multicenter, first-in-human phase I dose-escalation trial of ivuxolimab. The trial enrolled adults with locally advanced or metastatic head and neck squamous cell, hepatocellular, melanoma or renal cell carcinoma. Before TCR sequencing, CD4+ T cells and CD8+ T cells were sorted from peripheral blood as separate populations.

To sequence the TCRbeta CDR3 region, genomic DNA was isolated from the sorted cells. The immunoSEQ Assay was used to sequence the TCRbeta CDR3 regions. Entries here come from immuneACCESS through TCRdb and include only in-frame sequences with V and J called. Some clones fail to appear in such tables; in the studies checked, an unresolved V gene covers under half of the shortfall, and the cause of the remainder is unknown. The sample table shows approximately 70,000 clones, and 88% are seen once. The ten biggest clones cover around 1% of the sample. This clone is medium-sized (0.01 to 0.1%). The antigen it recognizes is unknown. Qualities for individual bases were not recorded, and no much larger clone is one base off.

Here the sequenced sample was CD4+ or CD8+ T cells sorted from blood, taken in a trial of the OX40 agonist ivuxolimab. This sequence was found in an adult with an advanced solid tumor such as melanoma, head and neck, liver or kidney cancer. This chain joins TRBV5-4 to TRBJ1-2, with no D gene named confidently. The DNA sequence follows: TGTGCCAGCAGCTTGGGGCAGAACTATGGCTACACCTTC. This translates into CASSLGQNYGYTF.